The 24 T cell receptor beta chains below come from one sample, sequenced in a study of blood T cell repertoires in COVID-19. Produced via immunoSEQ multiplex PCR; TCRdb's table is partial and in-frame only. The sample has about 68,000 clones, approximately 85% seen once; the top ten hold approximately 25%. The sequenced sample was peripheral blood. These receptors all come from a man in his forties or fifties with acute or convalescent COVID-19.

To note about this clone: One junction end disagrees with the germline gene, perhaps due to a read error. The CDR3 DNA reads TGCACCAGCAGCAAGGGACTCCCAAGCTCCTACAATGAGCAGTTCTTC. It codes for CTSSKGLPSSYNEQFF. The V gene is TRBV5-1, the J gene TRBJ2-1; D may be TRBD2 (6 bases). The germline V gene encodes CDR1 SGHRS and CDR2 YFSETQ. This CDR3 is built from 16 residues.

This clone was counted a few times. The V and J genes are TRBV2 and TRBJ2-5, with 12 bases aligning to TRBD2. V was clipped by 6 bases and J by 2 bases; unmatched bases: 1. Germline loops: CDR1 SNHLY, CDR2 FYNNEI. This CDR3 has 14 residues. CDR3 coding DNA: TGTGCCAGCAGCGGACTAGCGGGGCAAGAGACCCAGTACTTC. Amino acid sequence: CASSGLAGQETQYF. Looking up the rest from reference TRBV2 and TRBJ2-5 gives the full variable domain: EPEVTQTPSHQVTQMGQEVILRCVPISNHLYFYWYRQILGQKVEFLVSFYNNEISEKSEIFDDQFSVERPDGSNFTLKIRSTKLEDSAMYFCASSGLAGQETQYFGPGTRLLVL.

The rearrangement uses TRBV10-3 and TRBJ1-1; TRBD1 matches 7 bases. The V and J ends lost 6 bases and 11 bases, in that order; junction bases with no gene match: 12. The germline V gene encodes CDR1 ENHRY and CDR2 SYGVKD. The CDR3 has 13 amino acids. The CDR3 here is CAISRDSETWAFF. The CDR3 DNA follows: TGTGCCATCAGCCGGGACAGCGAAACCTGGGCTTTCTTT.

V usage is TRBV30 and J usage is TRBJ2-7, with a tentative D call TRBD1 (6 bases). The CDR3 runs 16 residues. Trimming removed 3 bases at V and 4 bases at J, with 22 bases between. Germline CDR1 is GTSNPN and CDR2 is SVGIG (reference sequence). This chain's CDR3 is CAWSTPRTAQLYEQYF. For the CDR3, the DNA is TGTGCCTGGAGCACCCCGAGGACAGCCCAACTATACGAGCAGTACTTC.

The CDR3 is CASSLSGGGELFF. The CDR3 nucleotides read TGTGCCAGCAGTCTAAGCGGGGGCGGGGAGCTGTTTTTT. The V gene is TRBV12-3 or TRBV12-4, the J gene TRBJ2-2, with 8 bases identical to TRBD2. The CDR3 consists of 13 residues. J gave up 7 bases and V 5 bases, and 3 bases lay outside the gene matches.

Turning to this clone: This CDR3 is also generated by other DNA sequences in the sample. This sequence joins TRBV5-1 and TRBJ1-1; D remains ambiguous. The length of the CDR3 is 14 residues. CDR1 and CDR2 (germline): SGHRS, YFSETQ. V was cut by 0 bases and J by 2 bases, with 8 bases left in between. In nucleotides, the CDR3 is TGCGCCAGCAGCTTGGATGCAGGCAACACTGAAGCTTTCTTT. Translation: CASSLDAGNTEAFF. The complete variable domain, with remaining parts taken from reference TRBV5-1 and TRBJ1-1, reads KAGVTQTPRYLIKTRGQQVTLSCSPISGHRSVSWYQQTPGQGLQFLFEYFSETQRNKGNFPGRFSGRQFSNSRSEMNVSTLELGDSALYLCASSLDAGNTEAFFGQGTRLTVV.

The chain has TRBV6-5 and TRBJ2-2, with D possibly being TRBD2 (6 bases). V was clipped by 5 bases and J by 7 bases, with 14 bases between them. The CDR3 is 14 amino acids. From germline, CDR1 is MNHEY and CDR2 SVGAGI. The CDR3 spells CASSPRPSVGELFF. For the CDR3, the DNA is TGTGCCAGCAGTCCGAGGCCTAGCGTCGGGGAGCTGTTTTTT.

The V gene is TRBV3-1 (or the pseudogene TRBV3-2), the J gene TRBJ2-2, with unresolved D. Trimming took 4 bases from V and 1 from J, leaving 4 bases between them. The CDR3 has 13 residues. In germline, CDR1 is LGHDT, CDR2 YNNKEL (reference sequence). The CDR3 protein is CASSLRNTGELFF. The CDR3 DNA follows: TGTGCCAGCAGCCTTAGGAACACCGGGGAGCTGTTTTTT.

The gene calls are TRBV19 and TRBJ2-7; TRBD1 aligns across 7 bases. Germline-derived CDR1 and CDR2 are LNHDA and SQIVND (reference sequence). This CDR3 has 13 amino acids. J gave up 4 bases and V 4 bases, and 4 bases lay outside the gene matches. The chain's CDR3 is CASSRQGQYEQYF. For the CDR3, the DNA is TGTGCCAGTAGTAGACAGGGACAATACGAGCAGTACTTC. The entire variable domain, with the rest obtained from reference TRBV19 and TRBJ2-7, is as follows: DGGITQSPKYLFRKEGQNVTLSCEQNLNHDAMYWYRQDPGQGLRLIYYSQIVNDFQKGDIAEGYSVSREKKESFPLTVTSAQKNPTAFYLCASSRQGQYEQYFGPGTRLTVT.

The V and J genes are TRBV7-6 and TRBJ1-1; 8 bases are a match to TRBD1. The CDR3 sequence is 17 residues long. Looked up from germline, CDR1 is SGHVS and CDR2 is FNYEAQ. The trim removed 1 base at V and 5 bases at J, leaving 12 bases unmatched. CDR3 amino acids: CASSLGRVTGATTEAFF. In nucleotides, the CDR3 is TGTGCCAGCAGCTTAGGACGGGTGACAGGGGCGACTACTGAAGCTTTCTTT.

The chain couples TRBV11-1 to TRBJ2-1, with 8 nucleotides matching TRBD2. The CDR3 has 14 amino acids. V dropped 8 bases and J dropped 2; count of bases not matched to a gene: 5. Per the germline V gene, CDR1 is SGHAT and CDR2 is FQDESV (reference sequence). The DNA of the CDR3 is TGTGCCAGCCGCGCTAGCGGGCCCTACAATGAGCAGTTCTTC. This gives the protein CASRASGPYNEQFF.

The chain couples TRBV4-2 to TRBJ1-4, with 9 nucleotides matching TRBD1. This CDR3 is 14 amino acids long. The V segment lost 1 base and the J segment 8 bases; nucleotides outside the gene matches: 2. Germline V gene sequence: CDR1 LGHNA, CDR2 YNFKEQ. DNA for the CDR3: TGTGCCAGCAGCCAAGCCGGGACAGGGGAAAAACTGTTTTTT. Protein: CASSQAGTGEKLFF.

The chain employs TRBV6-5 and TRBJ2-3; TRBD1 matches 9 bases. Trimming took 6 bases from V and 6 from J; bases not matched to a gene: 10. Germline V gene sequence: CDR1 MNHEY, CDR2 SVGAGI. CDR3 length equals 15 residues. CDR3 coding DNA: TGTGCCAGCAGACCGAGGACAGGGGTATGGGATACGCAGTATTTT. It is translated as CASRPRTGVWDTQYF.

The V gene is TRBV2, the J gene TRBJ1-6, with 7 bases matching TRBD1. CDR1 and CDR2 (germline): SNHLY, FYNNEI. V shed 4 bases and J 8 bases; nucleotides not matched to a gene: 5. CDR3 size: 14 residues. CDR3 nucleotide sequence: TGTGCCAGCAGTGTAAGGACAGGAGATTCACCCCTCCACTTT. Its translation is CASSVRTGDSPLHF.

The chain recombines TRBV5-6 with TRBJ1-2; D is ambiguous. CDR3 length: 12 residues. V lost 2 bases, J lost 0 bases, and 2 bases lay in between. Per the germline V gene, CDR1 is SGHDT and CDR2 is YYEEEE. The DNA of the CDR3 is TGTGCCAGCAGCTTCACTAACTATGGCTACACCTTC. Translating gives CASSFTNYGYTF.

The gene calls are TRBV7-6 and TRBJ2-3, with TRBD2 matching over 7 bases. With 1 base clipped from V and 2 bases from J, the junction kept 6 bases outside the gene matches. CDR1 is SGHVS and CDR2 is FNYEAQ in the germline V gene. CDR3 length equals 16 residues. The CDR3 bases are TGTGCCAGCAGCTTAGGCTCTAGCGGTTCCACAGATACGCAGTATTTT. It encodes CASSLGSSGSTDTQYF.

The V and J genes are TRBV6-5 and TRBJ1-2, with D unresolved. The ends were cut back, 2 bases at V and 3 bases at J, with 7 bases in the middle. CDR3 length equals 13 residues. Germline-derived CDR1 and CDR2 are MNHEY and SVGAGI. The CDR3 spells CASSYGGDYGYTF. In DNA form, the CDR3 reads TGTGCCAGCAGTTACGGCGGGGACTATGGCTACACCTTC.

The V call is TRBV5-6, the J call TRBJ1-1; D unresolved. This CDR3 has 13 amino acids. Trimming removed 0 bases from V and 6 bases from J, with 9 bases in between. CDR1 and CDR2 (germline): SGHDT, YYEEEE. The CDR3 bases are TGTGCCAGCAGCTTGGGTCGGCGGCCTGAAGCTTTCTTT. Its protein product is CASSLGRRPEAFF.

The chain employs TRBV12-3 or TRBV12-4 and TRBJ2-5; D uncertain. The length of the CDR3 is 12 residues. V was shortened by 2 bases and J by 5 bases, with 6 bases between the two germline ends. The CDR3 is CASSLPEETQYF. CDR3 nucleotides: TGTGCCAGCAGTTTACCGGAGGAGACCCAGTACTTC.

The chain uses TRBV5-1 and TRBJ2-5; unclear D gene. Germline V CDR1 and CDR2: SGHRS, YFSETQ. CDR3 size: 11 residues. Trimming left V 5 bases short and J 3 bases short, with 5 bases between. The CDR3 bases are TGCGCCAGCAGATCAGAAGAGACCCAGTACTTC. Translating it yields CASRSEETQYF.

V is TRBV29-1 and J is TRBJ2-2; maybe TRBD2 (5 bases). Germline assignment: CDR1 SQVTM and CDR2 ANQGSEA. Trimming shortened V by 6 bases and J by 5 bases, and 10 bases separated the two germline ends. The CDR3 spans 12 residues. The CDR3 protein is CSVTRRTGELFF. For the CDR3, the DNA is TGCAGCGTGACCCGGAGGACCGGGGAGCTGTTTTTT.

A few counts support this clone. The chain employs TRBV4-1 and TRBJ1-1; D not resolved. CDR1 MGHRA and CDR2 YSYEKL come from the germline V gene. V was pared by 3 bases and J by 4 bases, with 12 bases between. This CDR3 has 14 residues. In DNA, the CDR3 is TGCGCCAGCAGCCACCCTGGCCGGAGCACTGAAGCTTTCTTT. Protein sequence: CASSHPGRSTEAFF.

The V gene is TRBV2, the J gene TRBJ2-5, with 8 bases identical to TRBD1. The germline CDR1 and CDR2 sequences are SNHLY and FYNNEI. J gave up 4 bases and V 6 bases, and 7 bases lay outside the gene matches. The CDR3 has 14 amino acids. The CDR3 here is CASRPRTGRETQYF. Here the CDR3 DNA reads TGTGCCAGCAGACCTCGGACAGGGAGAGAGACCCAGTACTTC.

This sequence joins TRBV5-4 and TRBJ2-3; 9 nucleotides align to TRBD2. Germline V gives CDR1 SGHNT, CDR2 YYREEE (reference sequence). Trimming at V came to 0 bases and at J to 6 bases, leaving 5 bases not matched to a gene. The CDR3 is made up of 15 amino acids. CDR3 loop: CASSLARGGLDTQYF. The CDR3 DNA is TGTGCCAGCAGCTTGGCGCGGGGGGGCCTCGATACGCAGTATTTT.